This T cell receptor (beta chain) was sequenced in a study of shared clonotypes between healthy human individuals. Profiled with immunoSEQ multiplex PCR; TCRdb holds only in-frame clones, not every one. The sample lists about 2.1 million clones; approximately 94% were seen once. Naive CD8 populations comprised CD45RO-negative cells positively selected for CCR7, excluding terminally differentiated effector memory CD45RA+ cells. The germline gives CDR1 LNHNV, CDR2 YYDKDF (reference sequence). With V trimmed by 5 bases and J by 5 bases, 3 bases remained unmatched. This CDR3 contains 14 residues. This chain joins TRBV15 and TRBJ2-7; 13 bases fit TRBD2. The TCR sequence derives from a man aged 18-30 years in good health. Some clones in this sample may be carry-over from other donors' samples. The sample consisted of naive CD8+ T cells from PBMCs. Written as DNA, the CDR3 is TGTGCCACCAGCTGGACTAGCGGGAGCCACGAGCAGTACTTC. It yields the protein CATSWTSGSHEQYF.